This T cell receptor beta chain was obtained from a study of shared clonotypes between healthy human individuals. General study results and limits: The study generally estimated greater richness for naive than memory subsets. It was the few donors that limited the genetic and exposure-history diversity represented.

Under the authors' procedure: Junction-only sequences produced by ImmunoSEQ had no quality scores, so filtering differed. Sequenced by immunoSEQ multiplex PCR; TCRdb stores in-frame clones only, minus some. The D gene and trimming were derived from the DNA, and the V and J assignments and clone size from that table. The sample holds around 690,000 clones, 90% seen once. This clone has a handful of counts. Its antigen is not identified. The CDR3 runs to 16 residues. Trimming left V 0 bases short and J 1 base short, with 9 bases between. The germline V gene has CDR1 MNHEY and CDR2 SVGAGI. CD8 memory pooled CD45RO+ cells and CCR7-negative CD45RA+ TemRA cells.

Sample: memory CD8+ T cells from PBMCs. The subset: CD45RO+ cells pooled with CCR7-negative TemRA cells. The clonotype originates from a man aged 18 to 29 in good health. Some clones in this sample may be carry-over from other donors' samples. This rearrangement joins TRBV6-5 to TRBJ2-2; no firm D call. CDR3 coding DNA: TGTGCCAGCAGTTACTCGATGTCCAGGAACACCGGGGAGCTGTTTTTT. It specifies CASSYSMSRNTGELFF.